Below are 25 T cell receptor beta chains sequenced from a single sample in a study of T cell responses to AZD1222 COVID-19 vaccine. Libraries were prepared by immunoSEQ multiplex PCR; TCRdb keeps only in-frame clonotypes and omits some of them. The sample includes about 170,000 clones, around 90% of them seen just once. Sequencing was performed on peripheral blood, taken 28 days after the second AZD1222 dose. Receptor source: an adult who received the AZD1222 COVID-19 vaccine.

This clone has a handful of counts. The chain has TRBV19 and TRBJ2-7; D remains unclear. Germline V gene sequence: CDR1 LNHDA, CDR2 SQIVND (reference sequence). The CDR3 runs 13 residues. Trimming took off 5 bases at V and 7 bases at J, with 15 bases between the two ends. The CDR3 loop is CASSPDHVGEQYF. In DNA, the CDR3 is TGTGCCAGTAGTCCTGATCATGTGGGGGAGCAGTACTTC.

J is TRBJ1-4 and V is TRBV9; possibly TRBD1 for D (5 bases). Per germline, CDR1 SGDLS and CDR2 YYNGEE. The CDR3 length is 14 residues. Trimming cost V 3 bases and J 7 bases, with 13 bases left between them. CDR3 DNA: TGTGCCAGCAGCGCCCGCGGGACCGCTGAAAAACTGTTTTTT. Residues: CASSARGTAEKLFF.

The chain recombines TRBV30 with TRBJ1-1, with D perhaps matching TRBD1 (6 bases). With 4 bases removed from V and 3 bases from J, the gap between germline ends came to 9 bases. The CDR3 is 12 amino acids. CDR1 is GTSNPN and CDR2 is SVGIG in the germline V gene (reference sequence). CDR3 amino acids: CAWNRADTEAFF. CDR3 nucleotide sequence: TGTGCCTGGAACAGGGCTGACACTGAAGCTTTCTTT.

CDR3 DNA: TGCGCCAGCAGCCTGCAACAGGGGGCGAACACTGAAGCTTTCTTT. Encoded protein: CASSLQQGANTEAFF. The genes are TRBV5-1 and TRBJ1-1; 9 bases fit TRBD1. Germline V gives CDR1 SGHRS, CDR2 YFSETQ. The CDR3 sequence is 15 residues long. Trimming at V came to 4 bases and at J to 1 base, leaving 5 bases not matched to a gene.

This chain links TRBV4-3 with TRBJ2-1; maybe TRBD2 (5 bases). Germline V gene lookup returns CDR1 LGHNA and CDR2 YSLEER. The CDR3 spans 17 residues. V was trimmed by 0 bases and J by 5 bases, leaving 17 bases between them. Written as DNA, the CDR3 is TGCGCCAGCAGCCAAGATAACAGCGGATACTTCCACAATGAGCAGTTCTTC. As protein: CASSQDNSGYFHNEQFF.

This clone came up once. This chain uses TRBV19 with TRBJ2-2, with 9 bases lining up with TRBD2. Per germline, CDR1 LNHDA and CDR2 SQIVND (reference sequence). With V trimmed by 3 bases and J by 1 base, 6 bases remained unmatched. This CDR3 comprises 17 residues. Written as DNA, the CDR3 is TGTGCCAGTAGTATGATAGCGGGGGTCGTGAACACCGGGGAGCTGTTTTTT. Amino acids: CASSMIAGVVNTGELFF. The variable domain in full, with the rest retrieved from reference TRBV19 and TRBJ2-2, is DGGITQSPKYLFRKEGQNVTLSCEQNLNHDAMYWYRQDPGQGLRLIYYSQIVNDFQKGDIAEGYSVSREKKESFPLTVTSAQKNPTAFYLCASSMIAGVVNTGELFFGEGSRLTVL.

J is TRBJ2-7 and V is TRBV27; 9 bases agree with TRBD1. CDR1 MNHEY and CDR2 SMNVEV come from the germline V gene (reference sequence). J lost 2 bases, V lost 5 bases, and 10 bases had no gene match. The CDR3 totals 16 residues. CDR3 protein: CASSLATGGDTYEQYF. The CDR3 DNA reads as TGTGCCAGCAGTCTGGCGACAGGGGGTGATACCTACGAGCAGTACTTC.

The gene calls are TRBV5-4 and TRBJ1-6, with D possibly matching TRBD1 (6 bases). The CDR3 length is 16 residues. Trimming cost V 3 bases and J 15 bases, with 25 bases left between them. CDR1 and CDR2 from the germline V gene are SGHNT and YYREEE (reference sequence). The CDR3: CASSYHGGPRDRLLHF. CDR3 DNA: TGTGCCAGCAGCTACCACGGGGGCCCCAGGGATCGTCTCCTCCACTTT.

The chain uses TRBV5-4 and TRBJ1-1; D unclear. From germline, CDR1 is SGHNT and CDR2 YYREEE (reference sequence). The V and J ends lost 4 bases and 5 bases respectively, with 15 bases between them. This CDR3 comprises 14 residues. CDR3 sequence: CASSASKIRTEAFF. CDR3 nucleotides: TGTGCCAGCAGCGCCTCGAAAATACGGACTGAAGCTTTCTTT.

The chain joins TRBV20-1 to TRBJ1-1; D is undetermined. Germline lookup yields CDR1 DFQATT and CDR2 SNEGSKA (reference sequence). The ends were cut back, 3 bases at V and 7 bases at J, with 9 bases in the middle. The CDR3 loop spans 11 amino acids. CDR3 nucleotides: TGCAGTGCTAGGATGGGTCTTGAAGCTTTCTTT. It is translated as CSARMGLEAFF.

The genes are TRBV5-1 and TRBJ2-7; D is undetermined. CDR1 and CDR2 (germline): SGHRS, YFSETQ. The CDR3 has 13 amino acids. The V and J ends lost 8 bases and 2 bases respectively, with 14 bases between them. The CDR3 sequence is CARSAGPPYEQYF. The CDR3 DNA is TGCGCCAGGTCGGCAGGACCTCCCTACGAGCAGTACTTC.

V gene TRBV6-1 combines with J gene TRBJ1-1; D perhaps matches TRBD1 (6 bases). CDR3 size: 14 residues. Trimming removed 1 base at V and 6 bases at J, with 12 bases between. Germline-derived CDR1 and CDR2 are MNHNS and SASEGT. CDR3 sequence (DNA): TGTGCCAGCAGTGAAGGGACAGAGAGGGCTGAAGCTTTCTTT. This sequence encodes CASSEGTERAEAFF.

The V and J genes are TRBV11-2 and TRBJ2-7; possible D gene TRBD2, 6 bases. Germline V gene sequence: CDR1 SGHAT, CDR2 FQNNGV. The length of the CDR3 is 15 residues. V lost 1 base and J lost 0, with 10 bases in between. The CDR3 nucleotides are TGTGCCAGCAGCTTAGCGGCGGGAAGCTCCTACGAGCAGTACTTC. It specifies CASSLAAGSSYEQYF.

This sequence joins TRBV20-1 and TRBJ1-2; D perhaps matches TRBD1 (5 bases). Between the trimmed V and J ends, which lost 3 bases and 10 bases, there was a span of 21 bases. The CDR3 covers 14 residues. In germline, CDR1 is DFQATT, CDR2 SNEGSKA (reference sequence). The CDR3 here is CSASSRWAGRAYTF. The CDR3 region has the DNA TGCAGTGCTAGTTCTCGTTGGGCAGGCAGGGCCTACACCTTC.

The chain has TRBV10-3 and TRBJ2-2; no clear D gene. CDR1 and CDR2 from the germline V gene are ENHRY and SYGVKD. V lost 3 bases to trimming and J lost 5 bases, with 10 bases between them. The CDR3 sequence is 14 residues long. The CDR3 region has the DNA TGTGCCATCAGTGACCCTAAATTTACCGGGGAGCTGTTTTTT. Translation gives CAISDPKFTGELFF.

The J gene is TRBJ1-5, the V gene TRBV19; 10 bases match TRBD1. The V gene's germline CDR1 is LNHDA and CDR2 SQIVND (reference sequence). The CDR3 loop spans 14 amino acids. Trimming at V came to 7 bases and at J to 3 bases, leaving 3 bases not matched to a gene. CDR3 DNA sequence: TGTGCCAGTATGGACAGGGGGTACAATCAGCCCCAGCATTTT. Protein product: CASMDRGYNQPQHF.

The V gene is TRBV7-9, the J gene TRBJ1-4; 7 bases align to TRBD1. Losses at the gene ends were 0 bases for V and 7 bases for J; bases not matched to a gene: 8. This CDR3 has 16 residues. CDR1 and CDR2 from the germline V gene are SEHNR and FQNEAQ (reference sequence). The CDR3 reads CASSLALKGAREKLFF. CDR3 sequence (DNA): TGTGCCAGCAGCTTAGCGCTTAAGGGGGCGCGTGAAAAACTGTTTTTT.

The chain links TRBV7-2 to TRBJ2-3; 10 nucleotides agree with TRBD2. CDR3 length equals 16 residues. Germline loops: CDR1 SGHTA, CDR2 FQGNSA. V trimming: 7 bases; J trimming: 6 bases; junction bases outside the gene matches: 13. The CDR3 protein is CASIPGSGGARDTQYF. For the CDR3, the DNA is TGTGCCAGCATCCCGGGGAGCGGGGGGGCGAGGGATACGCAGTATTTT.

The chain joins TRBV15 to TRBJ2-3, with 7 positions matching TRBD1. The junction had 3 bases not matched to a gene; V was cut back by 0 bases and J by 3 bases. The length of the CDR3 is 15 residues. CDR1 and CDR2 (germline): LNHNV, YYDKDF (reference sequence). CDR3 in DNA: TGTGCCACCAGCAGAGACCTCAGGGGGACAGATACGCAGTATTTT. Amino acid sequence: CATSRDLRGTDTQYF.

In DNA, the CDR3 is TGTGCCAGCAGCTTAGCGCAGGGAGGGGAGACCCAGTACTTC. Translated: CASSLAQGGETQYF. The rearrangement uses TRBV7-9 and TRBJ2-5, with 7 bases that match TRBD2. From germline, CDR1 is SEHNR and CDR2 FQNEAQ (reference sequence). The V and J ends lost 0 bases and 5 bases, in that order; junction bases with no gene match: 3. The CDR3 is 14 amino acids. Looking up the rest from reference TRBV7-9 and TRBJ2-5 gives the full variable domain: DTGVSQNPRHKITKRGQNVTFRCDPISEHNRLYWYRQTLGQGPEFLTYFQNEAQLEKSRLLSDRFSAERPKGSFSTLEIQRTEQGDSAMYLCASSLAQGGETQYFGPGTRLLVL.

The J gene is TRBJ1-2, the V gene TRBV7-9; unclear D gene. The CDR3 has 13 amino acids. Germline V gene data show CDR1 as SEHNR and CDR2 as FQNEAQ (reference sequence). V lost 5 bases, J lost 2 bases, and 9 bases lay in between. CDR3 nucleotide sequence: TGTGCCAGCAGCCCGACGGCGAACTATGGCTACACCTTC. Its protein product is CASSPTANYGYTF.

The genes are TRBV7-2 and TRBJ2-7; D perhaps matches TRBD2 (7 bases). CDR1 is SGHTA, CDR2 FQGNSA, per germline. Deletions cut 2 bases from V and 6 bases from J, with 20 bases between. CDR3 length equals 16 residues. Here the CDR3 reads CASSLWPGGPSSEQYF. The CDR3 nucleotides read TGTGCCAGCAGCTTATGGCCGGGGGGCCCCTCAAGCGAGCAGTACTTC.

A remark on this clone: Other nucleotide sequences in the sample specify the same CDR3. The CDR3 region is CASSFSGEQYF. The CDR3 region has the DNA TGTGCCAGCAGCTTCTCGGGAGAGCAGTACTTC. The genes are TRBV13 and TRBJ2-7; the D gene is possibly TRBD2 (5 bases). The CDR3 length is 11 residues. V gave up 3 bases and J gave up 7 bases, with 7 bases separating them. Per germline, CDR1 PRHDT and CDR2 FYEKMQ (reference sequence).

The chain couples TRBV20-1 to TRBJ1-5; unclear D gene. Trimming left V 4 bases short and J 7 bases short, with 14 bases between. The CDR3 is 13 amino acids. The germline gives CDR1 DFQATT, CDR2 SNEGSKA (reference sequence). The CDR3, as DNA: TGCAGTGCTACTGAGAACAAGGTCCAGCCCCAGCATTTT. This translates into CSATENKVQPQHF.

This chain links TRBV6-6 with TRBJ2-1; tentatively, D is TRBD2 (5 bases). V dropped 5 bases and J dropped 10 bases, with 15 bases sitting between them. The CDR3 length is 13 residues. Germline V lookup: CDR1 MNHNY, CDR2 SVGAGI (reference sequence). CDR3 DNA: TGTGCCAGCAGTGATCCGGGGAGCGGAGAGCAGTTCTTC. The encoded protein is CASSDPGSGEQFF.